This passage covers 6 T cell receptor beta chains from one sample sequenced in a study of cytomegalovirus exposure and HLA in healthy donors. With 60 Vbeta and 13 Jbeta primers, the PCR was carried out. TCRdb's copy holds only in-frame clones and misses some; the assay was immunoSEQ multiplex PCR. The sample contains some 54,000 clones, about 73% of which appear only once. The sample taken for sequencing was PBMCs. The receptor set was obtained from a man aged 18 to 35 in good health and CMV-seronegative.

This chain links TRBV4-3 with TRBJ1-1; TRBD1 matches at 8 bases. There are 13 residues in the CDR3. CDR1 is LGHNA, CDR2 YSLEER, per germline. Trimming took 0 bases from V and 7 from J; bases not matched to a gene: 1. The CDR3 nucleotides are TGCGCCAGCAGCCAAGACGGGACAGGTGAAGCTTTCTTT. Translating gives CASSQDGTGEAFF.

This chain links TRBV10-3 with TRBJ2-1; possibly TRBD1 for D (5 bases). This CDR3 comprises 14 residues. With 4 bases removed from V and 9 bases from J, the gap between germline ends came to 16 bases. Per the germline V gene, CDR1 is ENHRY and CDR2 is SYGVKD. The CDR3 here is CAISALLGETEQFF. DNA of the CDR3: TGTGCCATCAGTGCCCTTCTAGGGGAAACTGAGCAGTTCTTC.

The rearrangement joins TRBV2 to TRBJ1-5, with a possible D match to TRBD1 (5 bases). Trimming pared 4 bases from V and 7 bases from J, leaving 35 bases between. The CDR3 contains 21 residues. CDR1 and CDR2 from the germline V gene are SNHLY and FYNNEI. The CDR3 here is CASSGHSLLGAGLGGGQPQHF. The CDR3 region has the DNA TGTGCCAGCAGTGGGCACAGCCTTCTGGGCGCTGGATTGGGGGGGGGACAGCCCCAGCATTTT.

This chain joins TRBV30 and TRBJ2-7; tentatively, D is TRBD2 (6 bases). CDR1 is GTSNPN, CDR2 SVGIG, per germline (reference sequence). Trimming stripped 0 bases from V and 5 bases from J, with 14 bases between. The CDR3 runs to 14 residues. The CDR3 is CAWSVRGSWHEQYF. The CDR3, as DNA: TGTGCCTGGAGTGTACGGGGGAGCTGGCACGAGCAGTACTTC.

J is TRBJ1-1 and V is TRBV11-2, with 8 nucleotides matching TRBD1. J was trimmed by 1 base and V by 3 bases; bases with no gene match: 10. Germline CDR1 and CDR2: SGHAT and FQNNGV. This CDR3 is 17 amino acids long. CDR3 sequence: CASSLRLTGTGNTEAFF. In DNA form, the CDR3 reads TGTGCCAGCAGCTTGAGGCTAACCGGGACAGGGAACACTGAAGCTTTCTTT.

The J gene is TRBJ1-1, the V gene TRBV7-3; tentative D call: TRBD1 (5 bases). This CDR3 has 13 residues. The germline gives CDR1 SGHTA, CDR2 FQGTGA. V dropped 9 bases and J dropped 0 bases, with 11 bases sitting between them. CDR3 amino acids: CASTQGMNTEAFF. The CDR3 bases are TGTGCCAGTACTCAGGGCATGAACACTGAAGCTTTCTTT.